These 27 T cell receptor beta chains originate from one sample sequenced in a study of patients and donors after allogeneic stem cell transplantation. One entry per CDR3 protein, called by TCRdb with MiXCR from the RT-PCR reads. The sample yields about a million distinct CDR3 sequences, 18% seen once. The sample consisted of blood, either unsorted or a sorted T cell fraction (not recorded which). Source of these receptors: a human donor who was either an allogeneic HSCT recipient or a stem cell or donor lymphocyte infusion donor (not recorded which). It is not recorded whose cells these are; they may come from a transplant donor.

This clonotype was picked up a small number of times. The chain is built from TRBV6-1 and TRBJ1-1; the match to TRBD1 covers 7 bases. The V and J ends lost 6 bases and 4 bases, in that order; junction bases with no gene match: 11. The CDR3 sequence is 15 residues long. The germline gives CDR1 MNHNS, CDR2 SASEGT. CDR3 in amino acids: CASRPSKGARTEAFF. In DNA, the CDR3 is TGTGCCAGCAGACCCTCGAAGGGGGCGCGCACTGAAGCTTTCTTT.

This chain uses TRBV11-2 with TRBJ1-2; TRBD1 matches 7 bases. The CDR3 loop spans 13 amino acids. CDR1 and CDR2 from the germline V gene are SGHAT and FQNNGV. Trimming removed 5 bases from V and 8 bases from J; junction bases left unmatched: 8. CDR3 nucleotide sequence: TGTGCCAGCAGCACAGGGGTGCCTGGCGGCTACACCTTC. Translating it yields CASSTGVPGGYTF.

This clonotype was detected only a few times. The chain employs TRBV6-5 and TRBJ1-6; D not resolved. This CDR3 spans 12 amino acids. The germline V and J ends were trimmed by 6 bases and 12 bases, with 12 bases remaining between them. Germline lookup yields CDR1 MNHEY and CDR2 SVGAGI. The CDR3 here is CASSPGDGPLHF. DNA for the CDR3: TGTGCCAGCAGCCCCGGCGACGGACCCCTCCACTTT.

This chain joins TRBV30 and TRBJ2-7, with unresolved D. The CDR3 is made up of 14 amino acids. The germline V gene has CDR1 GTSNPN and CDR2 SVGIG (reference sequence). Trimming shortened V by 1 base and J by 2 bases, and 12 bases separated the two germline ends. The CDR3 reads CAWSDTVSPYEQYF. As DNA, the CDR3 is TGTGCCTGGAGTGATACGGTCAGTCCCTACGAGCAGTACTTC.

This clonotype was seen ten or more times. This chain links TRBV27 with TRBJ1-5, with a tentative D call TRBD1 (5 bases). V gave up 6 bases and J gave up 4 bases, with 10 bases separating them. The CDR3 loop spans 13 amino acids. The V gene's germline CDR1 is MNHEY and CDR2 SMNVEV (reference sequence). The CDR3 loop is CASSLGANQPQHF. The CDR3 region has the DNA TGTGCCAGCAGCTTAGGGGCAAATCAGCCCCAGCATTTT.

The V gene is TRBV5-4, the J gene TRBJ2-7; D is unclear. Germline V lookup: CDR1 SGHNT, CDR2 YYREEE (reference sequence). This CDR3 contains 14 residues. V was pared by 0 bases and J by 7 bases, with 14 bases between. The CDR3 DNA sequence: TGTGCCAGCAGCTTGGGCAGTGTTGGGTTGGAGCAGTACTTC. Translated, it gives CASSLGSVGLEQYF. Filled out from reference TRBV5-4 and TRBJ2-7, the complete variable domain reads ETGVTQSPTHLIKTRGQQVTLRCSSQSGHNTVSWYQQALGQGPQFIFQYYREEENGRGNFPPRFSGLQFPNYSSELNVNALELDDSALYLCASSLGSVGLEQYFGPGTRLTVT.

In this sample, this clonotype turned up a few times. This chain connects TRBV29-1 to TRBJ2-2; no firm D call. The germline CDR1 and CDR2 sequences are SQVTM and ANQGSEA. The CDR3 is 13 amino acids. Trimming cost V 4 bases and J 4 bases, with 10 bases left between them. In DNA form, the CDR3 reads TGCAGCGTTGTGGCTACACTCACCGGGGAGCTGTTTTTT. Amino acid sequence: CSVVATLTGELFF.

The V call is TRBV30, the J call TRBJ2-3; unclear D gene. The CDR3 runs 14 residues. The germline V gene encodes CDR1 GTSNPN and CDR2 SVGIG (reference sequence). V dropped 4 bases and J dropped 0 bases, with 11 bases sitting between them. In DNA, the CDR3 is TGTGCCTGGATAAGAGGCAGTAGCACAGATACGCAGTATTTT. It is translated as CAWIRGSSTDTQYF.

In nucleotides, the CDR3 is TGTGCCAGTAACCTGGGACACCCTGGGAATGAGCAGTTCTTC. Translation: CASNLGHPGNEQFF. The gene calls are TRBV19 and TRBJ2-1; perhaps TRBD1 as D (6 bases). This CDR3 contains 14 residues. Looked up from germline, CDR1 is LNHDA and CDR2 is SQIVND (reference sequence). V lost 7 bases to trimming and J lost 7 bases, with 17 bases between them.

The chain links TRBV12-3 or TRBV12-4 to TRBJ1-2, with D possibly being TRBD1 (6 bases). This CDR3 is 13 amino acids long. V gave up 1 base and J gave up 11 bases, with 14 bases separating them. The CDR3 sequence is CASSLGGAGMYTF. The CDR3 DNA reads TGTGCCAGCAGTTTAGGGGGGGCCGGGATGTACACCTTC.

V and J are TRBV6-5 and TRBJ2-1; D is unclear. The V gene's germline CDR1 is MNHEY and CDR2 SVGAGI. The CDR3 extends over 18 amino acids. The V and J ends lost 0 bases and 7 bases respectively, with 22 bases between them. The CDR3 region has the DNA TGTGCCAGCAGTTACTCGGGTGTGGTTGTAGCAGAAACGAATGAGCAGTTCTTC. It is translated as CASSYSGVVVAETNEQFF.

V and J are TRBV5-1 and TRBJ2-2; 9 bases match TRBD1. Losses at the gene ends were 2 bases for V and 4 bases for J; bases not matched to a gene: 3. The germline gives CDR1 SGHRS, CDR2 YFSETQ. CDR3 length: 15 amino acids. CDR3 protein: CASSFDRGGTGELFF. The CDR3, as DNA: TGCGCCAGCAGCTTCGACAGGGGGGGCACCGGGGAGCTGTTTTTT.

Only a few counts were recorded for this clonotype. The chain uses TRBV5-8 and TRBJ2-5; perhaps TRBD2 as D (5 bases). The V end was cut by 0 bases, the J end by 5 bases, with 17 bases between. CDR3 length: 16 amino acids. CDR1 and CDR2 (germline): SGHTS, YDEGEE. CDR3 loop: CASSLARTPSGETQYF. The DNA for the CDR3 is TGTGCCAGCAGCTTGGCCCGGACTCCTTCGGGGGAGACCCAGTACTTC.

The chain recombines TRBV19 with TRBJ2-1; the D call may be TRBD1 or TRBD2 (6 bases each). V was clipped by 5 bases and J by 8 bases, with 22 bases between them. The CDR3 sequence is 16 residues long. The germline CDR1 and CDR2 sequences are LNHDA and SQIVND (reference sequence). In DNA form, the CDR3 reads TGTGCCAGTAGTCTAAAGGGGGGAGTGGGGATTTATGAGCAGTTCTTC. The encoded protein is CASSLKGGVGIYEQFF.

The chain uses TRBV6-1 and TRBJ2-7; TRBD2 is a possible D gene (7 bases). Trimming cost V 5 bases and J 6 bases, with 17 bases left between them. Looked up from germline, CDR1 is MNHNS and CDR2 is SASEGT. This CDR3 spans 14 amino acids. The CDR3 region has the DNA TGTGCCAGCAGTCAACGGGGGGCCTTGGGCGAGCAGTACTTC. It codes for CASSQRGALGEQYF.

CDR3 coding DNA: TGTGCCAGCAGCTCGCCGACACTTACCTACGAGCAGTACTTC. Residues: CASSSPTLTYEQYF. The rearrangement joins TRBV7-9 to TRBJ2-7; D uncertain. The CDR3 is 14 residues long. The germline CDR1 and CDR2 sequences are SEHNR and FQNEAQ (reference sequence). V shed 4 bases and J shed 2 bases, with 12 bases lying between them. The full variable domain, its missing parts supplied by reference TRBV7-9 and TRBJ2-7, is DTGVSQNPRHKITKRGQNVTFRCDPISEHNRLYWYRQTLGQGPEFLTYFQNEAQLEKSRLLSDRFSAERPKGSFSTLEIQRTEQGDSAMYLCASSSPTLTYEQYFGPGTRLTVT.

The gene calls are TRBV7-2 and TRBJ1-2; D uncertain. Germline V gene sequence: CDR1 SGHTA, CDR2 FQGNSA. V was clipped by 3 bases and J by 1 base, with 12 bases between them. The CDR3 runs 15 residues. CDR3 region: CASSFLVPLNYGYTF. The CDR3 DNA reads TGTGCCAGCAGCTTTCTTGTTCCCCTTAACTATGGCTACACCTTC.

This clonotype appeared many times. The V gene is TRBV4-1, the J gene TRBJ2-7; 11 bases are a match to TRBD2. CDR1 MGHRA and CDR2 YSYEKL come from the germline V gene. V was clipped by 1 base and J by 3 bases; unmatched bases: 2. The CDR3 has 15 amino acids. CDR3 nucleotides: TGCGCCAGCAGCCAAGCGACTAGCGGGAACTACGAGCAGTACTTC. Its protein is CASSQATSGNYEQYF.

This chain joins TRBV12-3 or TRBV12-4 and TRBJ1-1; a weak D match, TRBD1 (5 bases). There are 15 residues in the CDR3. The ends were cut back, 3 bases at V and 4 bases at J, with 15 bases in the middle. CDR3 DNA sequence: TGTGCCAGCAGTTTTACAAACAGGATCCCCACTGAAGCTTTCTTT. This sequence encodes CASSFTNRIPTEAFF.

This chain joins TRBV6-2 or TRBV6-3 and TRBJ1-2; D call uncertain. This CDR3 region has 15 residues. V lost 0 bases and J lost 8, with 16 bases in between. Germline values: CDR1 MNHEY, CDR2 SVGEGT. CDR3: CASSYSYSTLYGYTF. The CDR3 bases are TGTGCCAGCAGTTACTCGTACAGTACACTTTACGGCTACACCTTC.

The V call is TRBV10-3, the J call TRBJ2-1; the D is unclear. The length of the CDR3 is 16 residues. V was cut by 4 bases and J by 6 bases, with 19 bases left in between. Germline values: CDR1 ENHRY, CDR2 SYGVKD. For the CDR3, the DNA is TGTGCCATCAGTGGAGAGGTCCCCCCGGTGGCCAATGAGCAGTTCTTC. Its protein is CAISGEVPPVANEQFF.

This clonotype was seen a handful of times. The J gene is TRBJ2-1, the V gene TRBV11-3; 10 positions match TRBD2. This CDR3 contains 15 residues. Germline V gives CDR1 SGHNT, CDR2 YENEEA. V dropped 5 bases and J dropped 6; count of bases not matched to a gene: 7. The CDR3 protein is CASSPGTSDGNEQFF. The CDR3, as DNA: TGTGCCAGCAGCCCCGGGACTAGCGATGGCAATGAGCAGTTCTTC.

This clonotype was detected a few times. The CDR3 is CASSLVQDRGGETQYF. In DNA form, the CDR3 reads TGCGCCAGCAGCCTAGTACAGGATAGGGGTGGCGAGACCCAGTACTTC. The chain is built from TRBV5-1 and TRBJ2-5; D possibly corresponds to TRBD1 (5 bases). In germline, CDR1 is SGHRS, CDR2 YFSETQ. With 4 bases removed from V and 5 bases from J, the gap between germline ends came to 21 bases. This CDR3 has 16 amino acids. The complete variable domain, with remaining parts taken from reference TRBV5-1 and TRBJ2-5, reads KAGVTQTPRYLIKTRGQQVTLSCSPISGHRSVSWYQQTPGQGLQFLFEYFSETQRNKGNFPGRFSGRQFSNSRSEMNVSTLELGDSALYLCASSLVQDRGGETQYFGPGTRLLVL.

This clonotype showed up just a few times. The chain employs TRBV12-3 or TRBV12-4 and TRBJ2-7; 11 nucleotides agree with TRBD1. Losses at the gene ends were 5 bases for V and 2 bases for J; bases not matched to a gene: 8. The CDR3 is 16 residues long. The chain's CDR3 is CASSLSGTGGTYEQYF. CDR3 DNA: TGTGCCAGCAGTCTATCCGGGACAGGGGGGACCTACGAGCAGTACTTC.

The chain employs TRBV25-1 and TRBJ1-5, with 8 positions matching TRBD1. This CDR3 has 15 amino acids. Germline CDR1 reads MGHDK; CDR2 reads SYGVNS. Trimming at V came to 4 bases and at J to 7 bases, leaving 9 bases not matched to a gene. CDR3 region: CASSGQGFGAQPQHF. The CDR3 DNA reads as TGTGCCAGCAGTGGACAGGGGTTCGGTGCACAGCCCCAGCATTTT.

The rearrangement joins TRBV9 to TRBJ2-1; unclear D gene. Germline V gene lookup returns CDR1 SGDLS and CDR2 YYNGEE. The CDR3 contains 12 residues. The V end was cut by 3 bases, the J end by 6 bases, with 7 bases between. The CDR3 reads CASSGQSNEQFF. CDR3 DNA sequence: TGTGCCAGCAGCGGACAAAGCAATGAGCAGTTCTTC.

The rearrangement joins TRBV15 to TRBJ1-1; unclear D gene. The germline CDR1 and CDR2 sequences are LNHNV and YYDKDF (reference sequence). V shed 1 base and J shed 1 base, with 13 bases lying between them. The CDR3 consists of 16 residues. The CDR3: CATSRVYGRKNTEAFF. CDR3 sequence (DNA): TGTGCCACCAGCAGAGTATATGGCAGAAAGAACACTGAAGCTTTCTTT.